Described below is a single TCR beta chain sequence and its context. Use of 60 Vbeta and 13 Jbeta primers characterized the PCR. Assay used: immunoSEQ multiplex PCR; TCRdb lists only in-frame clones, some missing. The repertoire has 110,000 to 150,000 clones, around four fifths of them found once; the top ten carry 2% to 2.5%. These data are taken from a study of cytomegalovirus exposure and HLA in healthy donors. CDR1 MGHDK and CDR2 SYGVNS come from the germline V gene. The CDR3 totals 13 residues. With V trimmed by 10 bases and J by 7 bases, 9 bases remained unmatched. This receptor was taken from a boy between 2 and 10 years old in good health and CMV-seronegative. The sequencing input was PBMCs. The chain carries TRBV25-1 and TRBJ2-1; 8 bases map to TRBD2. CDR3 region: CATSVAGGNEQFF. The CDR3 region has the DNA TGTGCCACAAGTGTCGCGGGGGGAAATGAGCAGTTCTTC. Full variable domain (missing parts from reference TRBV25-1 and TRBJ2-1): EADIYQTPRYLVIGTGKKITLECSQTMGHDKMYWYQQDPGMELHLIHYSYGVNSTEKGDLSSESTVSRIRTEHFPLTLESARPSHTSQYLCATSVAGGNEQFFGPGTRLTVL.